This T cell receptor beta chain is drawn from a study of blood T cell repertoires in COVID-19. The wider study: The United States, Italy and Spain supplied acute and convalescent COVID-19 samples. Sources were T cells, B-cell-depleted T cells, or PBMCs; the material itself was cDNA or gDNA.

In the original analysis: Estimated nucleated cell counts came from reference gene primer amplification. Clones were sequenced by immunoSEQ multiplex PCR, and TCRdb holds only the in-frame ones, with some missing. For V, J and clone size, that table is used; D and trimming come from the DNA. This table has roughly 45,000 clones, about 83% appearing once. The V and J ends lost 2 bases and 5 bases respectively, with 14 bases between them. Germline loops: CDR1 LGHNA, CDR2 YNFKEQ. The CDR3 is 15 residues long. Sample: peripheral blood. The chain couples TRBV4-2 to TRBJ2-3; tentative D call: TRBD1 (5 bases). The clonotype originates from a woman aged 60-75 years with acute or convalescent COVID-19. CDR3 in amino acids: CASSQLRGFEDTQYF. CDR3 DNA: TGTGCCAGCAGCCAACTAAGGGGCTTTGAAGATACGCAGTATTTT.